The clone carrying this TCR beta chain has only a few counts. The antigen is undetermined. The data were obtained in a study of shared clonotypes between healthy human individuals. The data were produced by immunoSEQ multiplex PCR, yet TCRdb's version contains in-frame clones alone and is incomplete. The sample contains some 2,100,000 clones, approximately 96% of which appear only once. Per germline, CDR1 ENHRY and CDR2 SYGVKD. This CDR3 region has 15 residues. The V end lost 3 bases, the J end lost 3 bases, and 11 bases lay between the germline ends. Study-wide results and limits: How much donors shared clonotypes was expected to be affected by sequencing depth.

This TCR was sampled from a man aged 18 to 29 in good health. Sample: naive CD4+ T cells sorted from blood. The subset is: CD45RA+ positively selected. This chain connects TRBV10-3 to TRBJ2-2; TRBD1 might be the D (5 bases). DNA for the CDR3: TGTGCCATCAGTGAACCAGACAGTCACACCGGGGAGCTGTTTTTT. It is translated as CAISEPDSHTGELFF.